Sequencing of this T cell receptor (beta chain) was carried out in a study of post-analysis software for immune sequencing data. Germline V CDR1 and CDR2: SGHTA, FQGNSA. Trimming at V came to 5 bases and at J to 6 bases, leaving 13 bases not matched to a gene. The CDR3 has 15 residues. Each TCR beta cDNA library carried unique molecular identifiers. Some 500,000 cDNA molecules were recovered from an input of about 0.9 to 11 million T cells. TCRdb itself ran the PCR reads through MiXCR, one entry per CDR3 protein. Altogether roughly 700,000 distinct CDR3 sequences are present, 25% to 30% being singletons, with the ten largest covering roughly 0.53%. Whole-study results and caveats: Patients carried several TRBV segments more frequently than controls did, and TRBV5-6, TRBV5-1 and TRBV20-1 were among them.

In this sample, this clonotype turned up a few times. Its antigen is not known. The sequence was collected from a girl aged 10 to 17 with multiple sclerosis. This chain joins TRBV7-2 and TRBJ2-7; TRBD2 agrees at 7 bases. Sequencing was done on a sample of blood. The CDR3 DNA follows: TGTGCCAGCAGCACCCGGGCGGGGGAGTGGAGCGAGCAGTACTTC. Its protein product is CASSTRAGEWSEQYF.